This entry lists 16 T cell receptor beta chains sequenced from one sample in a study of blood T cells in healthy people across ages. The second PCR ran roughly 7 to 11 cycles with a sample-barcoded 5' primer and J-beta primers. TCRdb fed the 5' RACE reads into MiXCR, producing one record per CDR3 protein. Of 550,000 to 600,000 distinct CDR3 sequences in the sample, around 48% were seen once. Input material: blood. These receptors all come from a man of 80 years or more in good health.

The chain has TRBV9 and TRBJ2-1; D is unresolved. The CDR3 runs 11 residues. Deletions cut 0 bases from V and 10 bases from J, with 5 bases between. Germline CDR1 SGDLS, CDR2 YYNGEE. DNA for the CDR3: TGTGCCAGCAGCGTAGGTCGCGAGCAGTTCTTC. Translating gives CASSVGREQFF.

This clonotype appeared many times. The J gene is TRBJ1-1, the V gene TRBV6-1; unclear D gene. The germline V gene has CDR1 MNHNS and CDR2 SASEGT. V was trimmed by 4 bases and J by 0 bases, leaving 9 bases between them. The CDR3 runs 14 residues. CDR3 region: CASSGEYMNTEAFF. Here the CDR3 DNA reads TGTGCCAGCAGTGGGGAGTACATGAACACTGAAGCTTTCTTT.

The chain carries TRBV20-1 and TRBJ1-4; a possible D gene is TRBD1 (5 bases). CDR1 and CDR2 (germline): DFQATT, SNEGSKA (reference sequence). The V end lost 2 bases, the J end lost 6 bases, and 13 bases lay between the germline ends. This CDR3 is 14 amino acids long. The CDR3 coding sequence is TGCAGTGCTAGAAACCCAGGGTGGCATGAAAAACTGTTTTTT. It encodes CSARNPGWHEKLFF.

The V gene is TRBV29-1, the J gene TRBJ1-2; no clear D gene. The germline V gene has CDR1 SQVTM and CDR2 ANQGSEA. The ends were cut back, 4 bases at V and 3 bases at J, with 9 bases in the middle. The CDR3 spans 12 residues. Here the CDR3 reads CSVVGGYYGYTF. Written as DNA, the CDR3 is TGCAGCGTTGTGGGCGGATACTATGGCTACACCTTC.

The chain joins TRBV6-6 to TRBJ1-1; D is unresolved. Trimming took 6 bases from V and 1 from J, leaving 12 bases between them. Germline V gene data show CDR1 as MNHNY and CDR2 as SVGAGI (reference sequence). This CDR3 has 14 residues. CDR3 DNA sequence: TGTGCCAGCAGAACCCTAGACACGAACACTGAAGCTTTCTTT. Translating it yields CASRTLDTNTEAFF.

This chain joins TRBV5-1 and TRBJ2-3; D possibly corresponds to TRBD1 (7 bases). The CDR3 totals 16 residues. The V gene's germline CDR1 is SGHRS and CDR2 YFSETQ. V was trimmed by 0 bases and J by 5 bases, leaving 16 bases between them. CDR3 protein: CASSLESRGDLDTQYF. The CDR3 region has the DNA TGCGCCAGCAGCTTGGAATCCAGGGGGGACTTAGATACGCAGTATTTT.

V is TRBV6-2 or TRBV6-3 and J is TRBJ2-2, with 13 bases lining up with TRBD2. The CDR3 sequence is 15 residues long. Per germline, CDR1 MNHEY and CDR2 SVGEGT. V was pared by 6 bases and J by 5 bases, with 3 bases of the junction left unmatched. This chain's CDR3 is CASRAGLAGTGELFF. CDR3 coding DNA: TGTGCCAGCAGGGCGGGACTAGCGGGGACCGGGGAGCTGTTTTTT.

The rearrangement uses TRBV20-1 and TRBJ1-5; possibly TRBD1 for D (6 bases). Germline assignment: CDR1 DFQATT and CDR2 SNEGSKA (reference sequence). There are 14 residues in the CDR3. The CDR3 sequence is CSALLEGGNQPQHF. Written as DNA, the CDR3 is TGCAGCGCCCTTTTGGAGGGGGGCAATCAGCCCCAGCATTTT.

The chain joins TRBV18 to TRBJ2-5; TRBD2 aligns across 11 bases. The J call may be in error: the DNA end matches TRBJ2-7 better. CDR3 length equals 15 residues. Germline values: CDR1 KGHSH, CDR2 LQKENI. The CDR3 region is CASSPTSGSLNEQYF. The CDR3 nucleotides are TGTGCCAGCTCACCCACTAGCGGGAGCTTAAACGAGCAGTACTTC.

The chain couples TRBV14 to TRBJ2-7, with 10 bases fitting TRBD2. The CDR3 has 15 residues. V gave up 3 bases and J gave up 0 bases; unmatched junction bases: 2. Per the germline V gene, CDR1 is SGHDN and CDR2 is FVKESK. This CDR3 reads CASSHGLADSYEQYF. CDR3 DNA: TGTGCCAGCAGCCACGGACTAGCGGACTCCTACGAGCAGTACTTC.

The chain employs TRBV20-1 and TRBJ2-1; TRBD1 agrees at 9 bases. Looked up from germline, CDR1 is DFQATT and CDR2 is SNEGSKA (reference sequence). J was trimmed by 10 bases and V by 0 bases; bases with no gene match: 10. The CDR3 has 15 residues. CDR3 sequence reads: CSARDSGTGFWEQFF. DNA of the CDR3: TGCAGTGCTAGAGATTCCGGGACAGGGTTTTGGGAGCAGTTCTTC.

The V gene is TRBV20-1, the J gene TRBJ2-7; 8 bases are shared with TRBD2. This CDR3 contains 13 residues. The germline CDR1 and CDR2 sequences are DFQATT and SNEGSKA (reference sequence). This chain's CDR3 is CSSSGGNSYEQYF. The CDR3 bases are TGCAGCTCAAGCGGGGGAAACTCCTACGAGCAGTACTTC.

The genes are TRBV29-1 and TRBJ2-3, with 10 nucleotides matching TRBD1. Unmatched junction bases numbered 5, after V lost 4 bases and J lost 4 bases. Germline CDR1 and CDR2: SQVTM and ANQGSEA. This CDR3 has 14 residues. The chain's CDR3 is CSVVGTGAPDTQYF. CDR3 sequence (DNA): TGCAGCGTTGTTGGGACAGGGGCTCCAGATACGCAGTATTTT.

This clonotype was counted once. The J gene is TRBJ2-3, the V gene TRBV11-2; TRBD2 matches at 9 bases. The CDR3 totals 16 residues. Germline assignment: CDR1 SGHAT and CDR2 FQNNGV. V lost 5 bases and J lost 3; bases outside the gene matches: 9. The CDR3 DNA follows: TGTGCCAGCAGCCTATGGGTAGCGGGAGTTACAGATACGCAGTATTTT. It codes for CASSLWVAGVTDTQYF.

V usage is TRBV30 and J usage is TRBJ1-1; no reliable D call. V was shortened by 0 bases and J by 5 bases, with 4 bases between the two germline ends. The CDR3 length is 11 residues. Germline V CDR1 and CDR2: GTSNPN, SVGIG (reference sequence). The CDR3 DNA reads TGTGCCTGGAGTGTAGGGACTGAAGCTTTCTTT. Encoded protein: CAWSVGTEAFF.

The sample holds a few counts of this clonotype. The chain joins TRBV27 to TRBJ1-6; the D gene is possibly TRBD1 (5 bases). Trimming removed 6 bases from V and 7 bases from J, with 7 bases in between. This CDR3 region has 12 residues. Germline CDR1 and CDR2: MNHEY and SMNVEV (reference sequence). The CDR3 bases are TGTGCCAGCAGGGACAACAATTCACCCCTCCACTTT. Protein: CASRDNNSPLHF.